This TCR beta chain was retrieved from a study of cytomegalovirus exposure and HLA in healthy donors. The PCR used 60 Vbeta and 13 Jbeta primers. The assay was immunoSEQ multiplex PCR, and TCRdb's table has in-frame clones only and misses some. The table lists about 110,000 clones, 70% to 80% of them singletons. While unrecorded immune exposures were likely, the donors were nominally healthy when sampled. V lost 0 bases and J 7 bases, leaving 14 bases between the germline ends. The CDR3 sequence is 15 residues long. Germline loops: CDR1 SGHRS, CDR2 YFSETQ. Sequences were obtained from PBMCs. V and J are TRBV5-1 and TRBJ2-1; D may be TRBD2 (5 bases). This TCR was recovered from a boy aged 10-17 years in good health and CMV-seronegative. DNA of the CDR3: TGCGCCAGCAGCTTGGATGGCGGGCAGGTGAATGAGCAGTTCTTC. The encoded protein is CASSLDGGQVNEQFF.